This T cell receptor (beta chain) was recorded in a study of T-cell memory formation after mild COVID-19. The TCR alpha and TCR beta cDNA libraries, bearing sample barcodes and UMIs, were generated by 5'RACE using constant-segment primers. Via MiXCR, TCRdb re-called the 5' RACE reads, giving one row per CDR3 protein. This table has roughly 340,000 distinct CDR3 sequences, around 20% appearing once. There are 12 residues in the CDR3. Germline V gene data show CDR1 as MNHEY and CDR2 as SVGEGT. Between the trimmed V and J ends, which lost 6 bases and 3 bases, there was a span of 8 bases. Study results and limitations: CM and EM subsets held most contracting CD4+ clones; EMRA held CD8+ ones.

This clonotype turned up a few times. Antigen specificity is unknown. The sequenced sample consisted of PBMCs or a T cell subset sorted from them (not recorded which). The chain recombines TRBV6-2 or TRBV6-3 with TRBJ2-5; D is perhaps TRBD1 (5 bases). This sequence was found in a man younger than 35 who had mild COVID-19 (a few samples of this study predate the infection). Cell type and time point are not known. CDR3 DNA: TGTGCCAGCAGAACAGGAGAAGAGACCCAGTACTTC. It translates to CASRTGEETQYF.